These T cell receptor beta chains were read from a single sample in a study of T cell responses to AZD1222 COVID-19 vaccine. Clones were read by immunoSEQ multiplex PCR, and TCRdb kept only the in-frame ones, dropping some. This repertoire shows some 150,000 clones, 70% to 90% found once; its top ten account for about 4.9%. Source: peripheral blood, taken 28 days after the second dose of the MenACWY control vaccine. Receptors originate from an adult who received the MenACWY meningococcal vaccine as a control. CDR3s include the opening cysteine and the closing phenylalanine or tryptophan. D genes are given only for firm matches. Some rows have no size entry. The others give once, few or many, or a class for an expanded clone.

>TRBJ1-2|NA|TRBV10-2|TRBD1
TGCGCCAGCAGGTCGAGGACAGGCTATGGCTACACCTTC
CASRSRTGYGYTF
>TRBJ1-6|NA|TRBV27|NA
TGTGCCAGCAGTTTATCTACCGGGAAGCGGGGAGCCTATAATTCACCCCTCCACTTT
CASSLSTGKRGAYNSPLHF
>TRBJ1-3|NA|TRBV5-4|NA
TGTGCCAGCAGCTGGGGGGCAGGGACTGGAAACACCATATATTTT
CASSWGAGTGNTIYF
>TRBJ2-3|once|TRBV5-1|NA
TGCGCCAGCAGCTTATACAGGATTCAGGGCACAGATACGCAGTATTTT
CASSLYRIQGTDTQYF
>TRBJ1-1|NA|TRBV7-9|NA
TGTGCCAGCAGCTCCACCCACAGAGGCGGAACTGAAGCTTTCTTT
CASSSTHRGGTEAFF
>TRBJ1-4|NA|TRBV15|TRBD1
TGTGCCACCAGCAGAGTGAAGACAGGGGGGGAAAAACTGTTTTTT
CATSRVKTGGEKLFF
>TRBJ2-7|NA|TRBV6-6|TRBD2
TGTGCCAGCAGCCGACGGGGGGATACGCCCGAAGGGGAGCAGTACTTC
CASSRRGDTPEGEQYF
>TRBJ1-1|NA|TRBV7-8|NA
TGTGCCAGCAGCTTAGCTTATAACGGATGGGCTTTCTTT
CASSLAYNGWAFF
>TRBJ2-5|NA|TRBV3-1/TRBV3-2|NA
TGTGCCAGCAGCCAAGAGGGTAGAGAGACCCAGTACTTC
CASSQEGRETQYF
>TRBJ1-2|NA|TRBV2|NA
TGTGCCAGCAGTGAAGAGGGGAACTATGGCTACACCTTC
CASSEEGNYGYTF
>TRBJ2-1|NA|TRBV10-2|NA
TGCGCCAGCAGCGATACGGGACGGAATGAGCAGTTCTTC
CASSDTGRNEQFF
>TRBJ1-1|once|TRBV13|NA
TGTGCCAGCAGTAGCAGGGGAAGGTTGAACACTGAAGCTTTCTTT
CASSSRGRLNTEAFF
>TRBJ1-1|NA|TRBV7-9|NA
TGTGCCAGCAGCTTGGGAGGGTTGGGCACTGAAGCTTTCTTT
CASSLGGLGTEAFF
>TRBJ1-1|NA|TRBV27|NA
TGTGCCAGCGGGGACGGCAGGGTGAACACTGAAGCTTTCTTT
CASGDGRVNTEAFF
>TRBJ2-5|NA|TRBV30|NA
TGTGCCTGGAGTGTAGTCAGGGATCTCGAGACCCAGTACTTC
CAWSVVRDLETQYF
>TRBJ1-1|NA|TRBV12-3/TRBV12-4|NA
TGTGCCAGCAGTTTATCAAAAACTGAAGCTTTCTTT
CASSLSKTEAFF
>TRBJ1-2|NA|TRBV5-1|NA
TGCGCCAGCAGCTTGGGGTTGGATGGCTACACCTTC
CASSLGLDGYTF
>TRBJ1-2|once|TRBV4-1|NA
TGCGCCAGCAGCCGACCTGGGCAGGTGGATAGCTATGGCTACACCTTC
CASSRPGQVDSYGYTF
>TRBJ2-3|NA|TRBV12-5|NA
TGTGCTAGTGGTTTAAACGCAGATACGCAGTATTTT
CASGLNADTQYF
>TRBJ2-1|NA|TRBV25-1|NA
TGTGCCAGCACAAGGAGCGGAGCGATCAATGAGCAGTTCTTC
CASTRSGAINEQFF
>TRBJ2-1|NA|TRBV9|NA
TGTGCCAGCAGCGTAGCTGGTGTCGGCGGTGAGCAGTTCTTC
CASSVAGVGGEQFF
>TRBJ2-1|NA|TRBV9|NA
TGTGCCAGCAGCGTAGGGCGGGCGATACACCTCTTC
CASSVGRAIHLF
>TRBJ2-7|once|TRBV5-1|NA
TGCGCCAGCAGCCTCCGGGACGGAGGGTTAGAGCAGTACTTC
CASSLRDGGLEQYF
>TRBJ1-2|once|TRBV27|NA
TGTGCCAGCAGTTTACGGCAGGGTGACTATGGCTACACCTTC
CASSLRQGDYGYTF
>TRBJ2-7|NA|TRBV7-3|NA
TGTGCCAGCAGCTTAGGGGGCACCACCTACGAGCAGTACTTC
CASSLGGTTYEQYF
>TRBJ1-5|NA|TRBV14|NA
TGTGCCAGCAGCGAGCAGGGGCCGCATCAGCCCCAGCATTTT
CASSEQGPHQPQHF
>TRBJ1-2|NA|TRBV30|NA
TGTGCCTGGAGAGAGACATCCTCTATTTTTGGTGGCTACACCTTC
CAWRETSSIFGGYTF
>TRBJ2-7|NA|TRBV15|NA
TGTGCCACCAGCAGGGACGGGATCTACGAGCAGTACTTC
CATSRDGIYEQYF
>TRBJ2-1|NA|TRBV19|NA
TGTGCCAGTAAAAATGCGCCCTACAATGAGCAGTTCTTC
CASKNAPYNEQFF
>TRBJ1-1|NA|TRBV5-1|TRBD1
TGCGCCAGCAGCCGTTTCGCGGGACAGGCGAACACTGAAGCTTTCTTT
CASSRFAGQANTEAFF
>TRBJ2-3|NA|TRBV7-9|TRBD2
TGTGCCAGCAGCTGGATACTAGCGGGAGACCCGGATACGCAGTATTTT
CASSWILAGDPDTQYF
>TRBJ1-2|NA|TRBV13|NA
TGTGCCAGCAGCTCCCTCCGAGATTATGGCTACACCTTC
CASSSLRDYGYTF
>TRBJ2-7|NA|TRBV7-3|TRBD2
TGTGCCAGCAGCCTGACCGGGACTAGCGGGACTTCCTACGAGCAGTACTTC
CASSLTGTSGTSYEQYF
>TRBJ2-1|NA|TRBV5-6|NA
TGTGCCAGCAGCCAGAGGAATGAGCAGTTCTTC
CASSQRNEQFF
>TRBJ2-7|NA|TRBV5-1|TRBD2
TGCGCCAGCAGCCGTGGGCCCAGCGGGACCCCCTACGAGCAGTACTTC
CASSRGPSGTPYEQYF
>TRBJ1-4|NA|TRBV4-1|NA
TGCGCCAGCAGCCAAGACCCCGGTCCCGCAACTAATGAAAAACTGTTTTTT
CASSQDPGPATNEKLFF
>TRBJ2-7|few|TRBV2|TRBD1
TGTGCCAGCAAGGGACAGGGGGCATCCTACGAGCAGTACTTC
CASKGQGASYEQYF
>TRBJ1-2|NA|TRBV19|NA
TGTGCCAGTAGTCCAGGGTTGTATAACTATGGCTACACCTTC
CASSPGLYNYGYTF
>TRBJ1-1|NA|TRBV3-1/TRBV3-2|NA
TGTGCCAGCAGCCGGACCCTGAGCACTGAAGCTTTCTTT
CASSRTLSTEAFF
>TRBJ2-7|NA|TRBV7-2|NA
TGTGCCAGCAGCTTAGGTCCAGGTACGCCCGAGCAGTACTTC
CASSLGPGTPEQYF
>TRBJ2-2|NA|TRBV7-9|TRBD1
TGTGCCAGCAGCGTGACCCCGGGACAGGGAAACGGCGGGGAGCTGTTTTTT
CASSVTPGQGNGGELFF
>TRBJ2-5|NA|TRBV7-2|TRBD1
TGTGCCAGCAGCTTGACAGGGGGCGCAGAGACCCAGTACTTC
CASSLTGGAETQYF
>TRBJ2-1|NA|TRBV6-4|NA
TGTGCCAGCAGTGCGGAGTTAGGGGCCTACAATGAGCAGTTCTTC
CASSAELGAYNEQFF
>TRBJ2-1|NA|TRBV11-3|NA
TGTGCCAGCAGCCCTCGTCAGGGGGGCTTCGTAAATGAGCAGTTCTTC
CASSPRQGGFVNEQFF
>TRBJ2-5|NA|TRBV7-9|NA
TGTGCCAGCAGCTCCACCCAGGCGTGGGCGGGAAAGACCCAGTACTTC
CASSSTQAWAGKTQYF
>TRBJ1-3|NA|TRBV5-4|TRBD1
TGTGCCAGCAGCTCCCAGACAGGGGGCTTTGGAAACACCATATATTTT
CASSSQTGGFGNTIYF